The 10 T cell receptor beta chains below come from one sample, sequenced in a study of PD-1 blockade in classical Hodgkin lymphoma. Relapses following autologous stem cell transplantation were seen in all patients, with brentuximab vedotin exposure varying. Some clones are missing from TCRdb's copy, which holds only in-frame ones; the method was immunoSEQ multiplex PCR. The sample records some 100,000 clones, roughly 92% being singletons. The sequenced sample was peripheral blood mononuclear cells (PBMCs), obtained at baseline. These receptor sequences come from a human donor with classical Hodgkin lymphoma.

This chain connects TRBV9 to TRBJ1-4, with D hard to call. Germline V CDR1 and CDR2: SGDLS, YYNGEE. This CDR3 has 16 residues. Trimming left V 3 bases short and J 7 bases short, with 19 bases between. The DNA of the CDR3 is TGTGCCAGCAGCGACTCGGCCGACCCCGGAACTGAAAAACTGTTTTTT. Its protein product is CASSDSADPGTEKLFF. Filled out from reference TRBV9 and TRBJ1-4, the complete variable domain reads DSGVTQTPKHLITATGQRVTLRCSPRSGDLSVYWYQQSLDQGLQFLIQYYNGEERAKGNILERFSAQQFPDLHSELNLSSLELGDSALYFCASSDSADPGTEKLFFGSGTQLSVL.

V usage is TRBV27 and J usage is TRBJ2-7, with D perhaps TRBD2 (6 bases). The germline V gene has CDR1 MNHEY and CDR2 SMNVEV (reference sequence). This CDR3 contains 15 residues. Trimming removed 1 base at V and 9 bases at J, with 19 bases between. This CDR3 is CASSLFGGMNTRQYF. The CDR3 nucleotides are TGTGCCAGCAGTTTATTCGGCGGGATGAATACGAGGCAGTACTTC.

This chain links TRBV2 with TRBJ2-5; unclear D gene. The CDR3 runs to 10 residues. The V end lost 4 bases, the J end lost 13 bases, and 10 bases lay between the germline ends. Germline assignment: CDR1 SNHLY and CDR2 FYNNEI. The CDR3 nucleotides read TGTGCCAGCAGTGCTTCCCCGGGGTACTTC. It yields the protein CASSASPGYF. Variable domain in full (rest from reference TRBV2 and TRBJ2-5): EPEVTQTPSHQVTQMGQEVILRCVPISNHLYFYWYRQILGQKVEFLVSFYNNEISEKSEIFDDQFSVERPDGSNFTLKIRSTKLEDSAMYFCASSASPGYFGPGTRLLVL.

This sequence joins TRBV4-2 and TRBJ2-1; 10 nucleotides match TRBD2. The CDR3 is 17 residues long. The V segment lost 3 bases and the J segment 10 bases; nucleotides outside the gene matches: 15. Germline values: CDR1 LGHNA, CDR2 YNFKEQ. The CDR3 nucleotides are TGTGCCAGCAGCCATCAATCCCCGGGACTAGCGTCAGGCGAGCAGTTCTTC. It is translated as CASSHQSPGLASGEQFF.

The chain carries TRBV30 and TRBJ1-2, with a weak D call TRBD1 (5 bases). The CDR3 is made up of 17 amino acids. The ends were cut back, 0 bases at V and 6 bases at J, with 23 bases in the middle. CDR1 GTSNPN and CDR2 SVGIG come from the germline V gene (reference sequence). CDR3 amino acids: CAWSVPMGTALGNGYTF. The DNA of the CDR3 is TGTGCCTGGAGTGTACCGATGGGGACGGCCCTGGGGAATGGCTACACCTTC.

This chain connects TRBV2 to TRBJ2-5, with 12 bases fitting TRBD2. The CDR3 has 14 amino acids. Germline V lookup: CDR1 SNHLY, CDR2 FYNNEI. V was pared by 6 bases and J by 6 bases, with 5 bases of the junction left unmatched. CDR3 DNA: TGTGCCAGCAGCGGACTAGCGGGACGTAAGACCCAGTACTTC. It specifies CASSGLAGRKTQYF. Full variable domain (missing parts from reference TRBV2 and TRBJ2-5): EPEVTQTPSHQVTQMGQEVILRCVPISNHLYFYWYRQILGQKVEFLVSFYNNEISEKSEIFDDQFSVERPDGSNFTLKIRSTKLEDSAMYFCASSGLAGRKTQYFGPGTRLLVL.

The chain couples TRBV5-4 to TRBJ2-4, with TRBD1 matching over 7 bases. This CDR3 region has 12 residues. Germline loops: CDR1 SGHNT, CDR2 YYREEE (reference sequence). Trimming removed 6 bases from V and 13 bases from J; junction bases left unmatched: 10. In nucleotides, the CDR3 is TGTGCCAGCACCAACCGACAGGGTTGGCAGTACTTC. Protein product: CASTNRQGWQYF.

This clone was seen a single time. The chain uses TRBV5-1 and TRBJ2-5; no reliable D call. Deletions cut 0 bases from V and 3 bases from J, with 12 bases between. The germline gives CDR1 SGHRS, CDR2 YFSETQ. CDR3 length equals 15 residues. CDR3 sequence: CASSLAPTQKETQYF. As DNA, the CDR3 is TGCGCCAGCAGCTTGGCCCCGACTCAGAAAGAGACCCAGTACTTC.

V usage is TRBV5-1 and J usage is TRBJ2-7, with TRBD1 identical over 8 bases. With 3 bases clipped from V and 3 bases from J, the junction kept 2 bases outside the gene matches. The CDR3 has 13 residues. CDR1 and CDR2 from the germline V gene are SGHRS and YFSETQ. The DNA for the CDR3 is TGCGCCAGCAGCTCTACAGGGGGCTACGAGCAGTACTTC. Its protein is CASSSTGGYEQYF.

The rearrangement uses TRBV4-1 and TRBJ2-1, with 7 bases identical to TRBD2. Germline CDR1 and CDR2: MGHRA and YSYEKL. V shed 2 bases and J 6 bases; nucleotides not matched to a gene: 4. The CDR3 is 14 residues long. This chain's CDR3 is CASSQPGTTNEQFF. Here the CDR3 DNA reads TGCGCCAGCAGCCAACCTGGGACTACCAATGAGCAGTTCTTC.